This TCR beta chain was found in a study of blood T cells in healthy people across ages. Study-level information: Template switching picked up about one barcoded beta molecule for each two T cells. Study-level points and caveats: The study found more naive CD4+ cells and higher diversity in long-lived than aged donors.

Those donating, healthy Caucasian individuals from Russia, were aged roughly 6 to 100. Each donor gave around 9.3 milliliters of peripheral blood. Germline V lookup: CDR1 SGHTA, CDR2 FQGNSA. Trimming at V came to 7 bases and at J to 2 bases, leaving 10 bases not matched to a gene. The CDR3 consists of 15 residues. Combining a sample-barcoded 5' primer with a J-beta primer mix, a second PCR ran for roughly 6 to 12 cycles. TCRdb independently ran MiXCR on the 5' RACE reads; one entry per CDR3 protein. The sample shows about 1 million distinct CDR3 sequences, 40% to 45% of them seen only once. Details on this clonotype: Its matching antigen is unknown.

The sequence was obtained from a woman in her sixties in good health. The sample taken for sequencing was blood. The chain joins TRBV7-2 to TRBJ2-7, with 8 bases matching TRBD1. DNA of the CDR3: TGTGCCAGCAACTCCCTGGACAGGGCGGCCTACGAGCAGTACTTC. This encodes CASNSLDRAAYEQYF.